This is a list of T cell receptor beta chains from one sample in a study of CD8+CD57+ T cells in acquired aplastic anemia. Using its own MiXCR run on the reads, TCRdb lists one record per CDR3 protein. The sample yields fewer than 200,000 distinct CDR3 sequences, around half seen once. Sequenced: sorted CD4+, CD8+, or CD8+CD57+ T cells (not recorded which) from PBMCs. The receptors shown here come from a human donor with aplastic anemia. CDR3s include the opening cysteine and the closing phenylalanine or tryptophan. A D gene is named only where the DNA matches it firmly. Clone size is not always given. Where it is, it says once, few, many or a class for expanded clones.

J	D	size	V	CDR3	DNA
TRBJ2-3	NA	NA	TRBV29-1	CSVQKAGAQDTQYF	TGCAGCGTCCAGAAGGCAGGGGCGCAAGATACGCAGTATTTT
TRBJ2-5	NA	NA	TRBV24-1	CATSDTDFGETQYF	TGTGCCACCAGTGATACGGACTTTGGGGAGACCCAGTACTTC
TRBJ2-3	TRBD1	many	TRBV7-9	CASSYSTRTGVSTDTQYF	TGTGCCAGCAGCTACTCGACAAGGACAGGGGTTAGCACAGATACGCAGTATTTT
TRBJ2-3	TRBD1	many	TRBV2	CASSGGTGVLGDTQYF	TGTGCCAGCAGTGGTGGGACAGGTGTGCTGGGAGATACGCAGTATTTT
TRBJ1-5	NA	NA	TRBV27	CASSFGGNQPQHF	TGTGCCAGCAGTTTCGGAGGCAATCAGCCCCAGCATTTT
TRBJ1-3	NA	many	TRBV9	CASSARQVLGDGNTIYF	TGTGCCAGCAGCGCAAGACAGGTGCTTGGGGATGGAAACACCATATATTTT
TRBJ2-2	NA	NA	TRBV4-3	CASSQDLWTANTGELFF	TGCGCCAGCAGCCAAGATCTCTGGACAGCGAACACCGGGGAGCTGTTTTTT
TRBJ2-7	NA	many	TRBV19	CASSMAQGPPYYEQYF	TGTGCCAGTAGTATGGCTCAGGGTCCCCCCTACTACGAGCAGTACTTC
TRBJ1-1	TRBD1	once	TRBV9	CASSVGQGRAGAFF	TGTGCCAGCAGCGTAGGACAGGGTAGGGCTGGAGCTTTCTTT
TRBJ1-1	NA	NA	TRBV6-1	CAGSQGPGASF	TGTGCCGGCAGCCAAGGGCCAGGAGCTTCCTTT
TRBJ2-7	TRBD1	NA	TRBV7-6	CASSLAGTGLYEQYF	TGTGCCAGCAGCTTAGCCGGGACAGGGCTCTACGAGCAGTACTTC
TRBJ2-1	TRBD2	many	TRBV20-1	CSASRTSGGLNEQFF	TGCAGTGCTAGTCGGACTAGCGGGGGGCTCAATGAGCAGTTCTTC
TRBJ1-5	TRBD1	few	TRBV6-2/TRBV6-3	CASNTGGRQPQHF	TGTGCCAGCAATACAGGGGGCAGGCAGCCCCAGCATTTT
TRBJ2-2	NA	NA	TRBV20-1	CSARAAAWGTGELFF	TGCAGTGCTAGAGCCGCCGCCTGGGGGACCGGGGAGCTGTTTTTT
TRBJ1-1	TRBD1	many	TRBV10-2	CASSETGGSRGTEAFF	TGCGCCAGCAGTGAGACAGGGGGCTCGCGCGGCACTGAAGCTTTCTTT
TRBJ1-2	TRBD1	NA	TRBV18	CASSPPGSGGYYGYTF	TGTGCCAGCTCACCACCGGGGTCAGGGGGCTACTATGGCTACACCTTC
TRBJ2-4	TRBD1	NA	TRBV29-1	CSVEEGQGDIQYF	TGCAGCGTTGAAGAAGGGCAGGGGGACATTCAGTACTTC
TRBJ1-4	TRBD1	NA	TRBV10-3	CAISESTGVVEKLFF	TGTGCCATCAGTGAGTCGACAGGGGTAGTGGAAAAACTGTTTTTT
TRBJ2-5	NA	NA	TRBV20-1	CSARGLGEWETQYF	TGCAGTGCCCGCGGTCTGGGGGAGTGGGAGACCCAGTACTTC
TRBJ1-1	NA	many	TRBV27	CASSLRDGTNTEAFF	TGTGCCAGCAGTTTAAGGGACGGAACGAACACTGAAGCTTTCTTT
TRBJ1-2	TRBD1	NA	TRBV29-1	CSARQGGYGYTF	TGCAGCGCCCGACAGGGTGGCTATGGCTACACCTTC
TRBJ1-1	NA	many	TRBV5-8	CASSLVAPRGDTEAFF	TGTGCCAGCAGCTTGGTTGCTCCGCGGGGGGACACTGAAGCTTTCTTT
TRBJ2-3	TRBD2	NA	TRBV20-1	CSALTSGYTDTQYF	TGCAGTGCCTTAACTAGCGGTTACACAGATACGCAGTATTTT
TRBJ1-5	TRBD1	many	TRBV20-1	CSASGGQGAQSNQPQHF	TGCAGTGCTAGCGGAGGACAGGGGGCGCAGAGCAATCAGCCCCAGCATTTT
TRBJ2-7	NA	few	TRBV19	CASSIGQDLREQYF	TGTGCCAGTAGTATAGGACAGGACCTAAGGGAGCAGTACTTC
TRBJ1-1	TRBD1	NA	TRBV19	CASSIPRTGPINTEAFF	TGTGCCAGTAGTATCCCCAGGACAGGGCCAATCAACACTGAAGCTTTCTTT
TRBJ1-5	NA	NA	TRBV7-2	CASSLVDTQPQHF	TGTGCCAGCAGCTTAGTCGACACCCAACCCCAGCATTTT
TRBJ1-1	NA	many	TRBV11-1	CASSPRNANTEAFF	TGTGCCAGCAGCCCGCGCAATGCGAACACTGAAGCTTTCTTT
TRBJ2-7	TRBD2	NA	TRBV10-2	CASSESGGSYEQYF	TGCGCCAGCAGTGAGAGCGGGGGGTCCTACGAGCAGTACTTC
TRBJ2-7	NA	NA	TRBV2	CASRRTAEYEQYF	TGTGCCAGCAGAAGGACGGCCGAGTACGAGCAGTACTTC
TRBJ1-1	TRBD1	NA	TRBV19	CASSWRGQTEAFF	TGTGCCAGTAGTTGGAGGGGGCAGACTGAAGCTTTCTTT
TRBJ2-7	NA	NA	TRBV7-8	CASSLVGAGASSYEQYF	TGTGCCAGCAGCTTAGTTGGGGCAGGCGCGAGCTCCTACGAGCAGTACTTC
TRBJ2-7	NA	NA	TRBV7-2	CASSSRTLTYEQYF	TGTGCCAGCAGCTCCCGGACACTGACCTACGAGCAGTACTTC
TRBJ2-1	NA	many	TRBV20-1	CSARDPRKQFF	TGCAGTGCTAGAGATCCGAGAAAGCAGTTCTTC
TRBJ2-1	TRBD2	NA	TRBV15	CATSRIGSGYNEQFF	TGTGCCACCAGCAGAATTGGTAGCGGGTACAATGAGCAGTTCTTC
TRBJ2-7	TRBD1	NA	TRBV3-1	CASSQGQNVYEQYF	TGTGCCAGCAGCCAGGGACAGAACGTCTACGAGCAGTACTTC
TRBJ2-1	NA	NA	TRBV7-2	CANSLSNEQLF	TGTGCCAACAGCTTATCGAATGAGCAGCTCTTC
TRBJ1-6	NA	many	TRBV6-1	CASSEEGTHYNSPLHF	TGTGCCAGCAGTGAAGAAGGCACGCACTATAATTCACCCCTCCACTTT
TRBJ2-5	NA	many	TRBV6-2/TRBV6-3	CASSYSRETQYF	TGTGCCAGCAGTTACTCGCGGGAGACCCAGTACTTC
TRBJ2-1	NA	few	TRBV19	CASSLEASSYNEQFF	TGTGCCAGCAGTTTAGAGGCAAGCTCCTACAATGAGCAGTTCTTC
TRBJ2-7	TRBD2	NA	TRBV4-3	CASSQEIAGGYEQYF	TGCGCCAGCAGCCAAGAAATAGCGGGAGGCTACGAGCAGTACTTC
TRBJ1-1	NA	NA	TRBV29-1	CSVPDGNTEAFF	TGCAGCGTTCCGGACGGGAACACTGAAGCTTTCTTT
TRBJ2-7	NA	NA	TRBV7-3	CASSLAVGGVYEQYF	TGTGCCAGCAGCTTAGCGGTCGGGGGCGTCTACGAGCAGTACTTC